This T cell receptor (beta chain) was captured in a study of blood T cell repertoires in COVID-19. Overall study: T cells, B-cell-depleted T cells, or PBMCs provided the cDNA or gDNA that served as material.

As originally analysed: Amplification with reference gene primers provided the estimates of nucleated cell counts. Generated by immunoSEQ multiplex PCR, the TCRdb table keeps only in-frame clones and is missing some. V, J and clone size are taken as reported in that table, and D and trimming were inferred from the DNA itself. The table has a few hundred thousand clones, about 88% seen once. The CDR3 covers 15 residues. The V end lost 0 bases, the J end lost 3 bases, and 9 bases lay between the germline ends. CDR1 LGHDT and CDR2 YNNKEL come from the germline V gene (reference sequence). This clone was counted once.

Sequencing was carried out using peripheral blood. The source of this sequence is a man in his sixties who had recovered from COVID-19. The V call is TRBV3-1 (or the pseudogene TRBV3-2), the J call TRBJ2-1; D not certain. The CDR3 DNA sequence: TGTGCCAGCAGCCAAGAAGGTACAGTCTACAATGAGCAGTTCTTC. This encodes CASSQEGTVYNEQFF.